Following are 18 T cell receptor beta chains from one sample sequenced in a study of shared clonotypes between healthy human individuals. The data were produced by immunoSEQ multiplex PCR, yet TCRdb's version contains in-frame clones alone and is incomplete. The sample includes 2 million to 2.5 million clones, about nine tenths seen only once; the top ten take 0.3% to 0.45%. The sequencing sample was made of naive CD4+ T cells from PBMCs. Subset here: CD45RA+ positively selected. These TCRs come from a man aged 18 to 30 in good health. Some clones in this sample may be carry-over from other donors' samples.

The V gene is TRBV28, the J gene TRBJ2-1, with 8 bases lining up with TRBD2. J was trimmed by 6 bases and V by 2 bases; bases with no gene match: 6. CDR1 and CDR2 (germline): MDHEN, SYDVKM. The CDR3 extends over 15 amino acids. The CDR3 DNA sequence: TGTGCCAGCAGTTTAGGTAGCGGGGCCCCCAATGAGCAGTTCTTC. It translates to CASSLGSGAPNEQFF.

The chain employs TRBV19 and TRBJ1-5, with D perhaps TRBD1 (5 bases). Trimming pared 1 base from V and 1 base from J, leaving 8 bases between. CDR3 length equals 15 residues. From germline, CDR1 is LNHDA and CDR2 SQIVND (reference sequence). DNA of the CDR3: TGTGCCAGTAGTATAGCGGGGGGGAGCAATCAGCCCCAGCATTTT. Translation: CASSIAGGSNQPQHF. Drawing the rest from reference TRBV19 and TRBJ1-5, the complete variable domain is DGGITQSPKYLFRKEGQNVTLSCEQNLNHDAMYWYRQDPGQGLRLIYYSQIVNDFQKGDIAEGYSVSREKKESFPLTVTSAQKNPTAFYLCASSIAGGSNQPQHFGDGTRLSIL.

V usage is TRBV4-2 and J usage is TRBJ1-3; no clear D gene. Germline CDR1 reads LGHNA; CDR2 reads YNFKEQ. The V end was cut by 2 bases, the J end by 0 bases, with 8 bases between. The CDR3 covers 15 residues. CDR3 sequence reads: CASSQTISSGNTIYF. As DNA, the CDR3 is TGTGCCAGCAGCCAAACCATTAGCTCTGGAAACACCATATATTTT.

V is TRBV7-2 and J is TRBJ2-1; 7 bases agree with TRBD2. The CDR3 totals 15 residues. Losses at the gene ends were 2 bases for V and 5 bases for J; bases not matched to a gene: 6. Germline V gene lookup returns CDR1 SGHTA and CDR2 FQGNSA. The CDR3 nucleotides are TGTGCCAGCAGCTTAATGGCTAGCGGTAACAATGAGCAGTTCTTC. This gives the protein CASSLMASGNNEQFF.

V is TRBV25-1 and J is TRBJ2-1, with D maybe TRBD2 (5 bases). Deletions cut 3 bases from V and 8 bases from J, with 17 bases between. CDR3 size: 15 residues. Germline assignment: CDR1 MGHDK and CDR2 SYGVNS. In DNA, the CDR3 is TGTGCCAGCAGTGACACCATCCAAACTAGTTATGAGCAGTTCTTC. This gives the protein CASSDTIQTSYEQFF.

CDR3 sequence: CASSLGQGVNTEAFF. The DNA of the CDR3 is TGTGCCAGCTCCCTAGGACAGGGAGTGAACACTGAAGCTTTCTTT. The rearrangement links TRBV18 to TRBJ1-1, with TRBD1 matching over 8 bases. V was pared by 6 bases and J by 0 bases, with 6 bases of the junction left unmatched. Looked up from germline, CDR1 is KGHSH and CDR2 is LQKENI. CDR3 length: 15 amino acids. Full variable domain (missing parts from reference TRBV18 and TRBJ1-1): NAGVMQNPRHLVRRRGQEARLRCSPMKGHSHVYWYRQLPEEGLKFMVYLQKENIIDESGMPKERFSAEFPKEGPSILRIQQVVRGDSAAYFCASSLGQGVNTEAFFGQGTRLTVV.

The chain joins TRBV18 to TRBJ2-2, with D unresolved. The CDR3 has 16 amino acids. Germline V lookup: CDR1 KGHSH, CDR2 LQKENI. V was trimmed by 2 bases and J by 6 bases, leaving 16 bases between them. In DNA form, the CDR3 reads TGTGCCAGCTCACCATCCAGCGACCGCGGCGCCGGGGAGCTGTTTTTT. Translation: CASSPSSDRGAGELFF.

The genes are TRBV2 and TRBJ2-5, with TRBD2 matching over 13 bases. This CDR3 contains 15 residues. CDR1 and CDR2 from the germline V gene are SNHLY and FYNNEI. V lost 8 bases to trimming and J lost 5 bases; unmatched junction nucleotides: 8. The CDR3 DNA sequence: TGTGCCAGCTCCCCGGGACTAGCGGGATTGGAGACCCAGTACTTC. Protein: CASSPGLAGLETQYF.

This rearrangement joins TRBV30 to TRBJ1-5; D call uncertain. CDR3 length equals 13 residues. Germline CDR1 and CDR2: GTSNPN and SVGIG (reference sequence). Trimming left V 2 bases short and J 6 bases short, with 11 bases between. The CDR3 nucleotides read TGTGCCTGGAGTTTTGGGGAGGGTCAGCCCCAGCATTTT. This sequence encodes CAWSFGEGQPQHF. The entire variable domain, with the rest obtained from reference TRBV30 and TRBJ1-5, is as follows: SQTIHQWPATLVQPVGSPLSLECTVEGTSNPNLYWYRQAAGRGLQLLFYSVGIGQISSEVPQNLSASRPQDRQFILSSKKLLLSDSGFYLCAWSFGEGQPQHFGDGTRLSIL.

V gene TRBV18 combines with J gene TRBJ1-4; D not certain. Germline values: CDR1 KGHSH, CDR2 LQKENI. Trimming shortened V by 3 bases and J by 3 bases, and 8 bases separated the two germline ends. The CDR3 has 14 residues. The CDR3 here is CASSPGIANEKLFF. DNA of the CDR3: TGTGCCAGCTCACCGGGTATAGCTAATGAAAAACTGTTTTTT.

The chain has TRBV18 and TRBJ2-1; 10 positions match TRBD2. CDR3 length: 16 residues. Germline V gives CDR1 KGHSH, CDR2 LQKENI. The V and J ends lost 6 bases and 4 bases, in that order; junction bases with no gene match: 9. The CDR3 nucleotides read TGTGCCAGCTCCCGTGTTGGGACTAGCGATTACAATGAGCAGTTCTTC. This sequence encodes CASSRVGTSDYNEQFF.

The rearrangement links TRBV30 to TRBJ2-1; TRBD2 might be the D (6 bases). Deletions cut 0 bases from V and 7 bases from J, with 16 bases between. CDR3 size: 15 residues. Germline assignment: CDR1 GTSNPN and CDR2 SVGIG (reference sequence). The CDR3 DNA is TGTGCCTGGAGTGTTGGGGCTGGGGGGTTTAATGAGCAGTTCTTC. As protein: CAWSVGAGGFNEQFF.

The V and J genes are TRBV19 and TRBJ2-3; 12 bases agree with TRBD2. J was trimmed by 4 bases and V by 3 bases; bases with no gene match: 5. The CDR3 is 16 amino acids. CDR1 and CDR2 (germline): LNHDA, SQIVND (reference sequence). The CDR3 coding sequence is TGTGCCAGTAGTATCCTAGCGGGAGGGTTCCCAGATACGCAGTATTTT. This translates into CASSILAGGFPDTQYF.

On this clone: The same CDR3 also results from other DNA sequences found in this sample. The genes are TRBV28 and TRBJ1-1, with TRBD1 matching 8 bases. Per germline, CDR1 MDHEN and CDR2 SYDVKM. The CDR3 loop spans 12 amino acids. J lost 4 bases, V lost 6 bases, and 1 base had no gene match. CDR3 loop: CASRQGGTEAFF. CDR3 nucleotides: TGTGCCAGCAGACAGGGGGGCACTGAAGCTTTCTTT. Together with reference TRBV28 and TRBJ1-1, the CDR3 gives the full variable domain: DVKVTQSSRYLVKRTGEKVFLECVQDMDHENMFWYRQDPGLGLRLIYFSYDVKMKEKGDIPEGYSVSREKKERFSLILESASTNQTSMYLCASRQGGTEAFFGQGTRLTVV.

This chain joins TRBV2 and TRBJ1-2; D gene uncertain. V was clipped by 7 bases and J by 3 bases, with 15 bases between them. The CDR3 is 14 amino acids. Germline-derived CDR1 and CDR2 are SNHLY and FYNNEI. Here the CDR3 DNA reads TGTGCCAGCACTGATCTGATTAAGGACTATGGCTACACCTTC. It yields the protein CASTDLIKDYGYTF.

This clone was detected only once. The V and J genes are TRBV5-1 and TRBJ1-1, with a weak D call TRBD1 (6 bases). The CDR3 extends over 17 amino acids. V gave up 0 bases and J gave up 4 bases, with 19 bases separating them. Per the germline V gene, CDR1 is SGHRS and CDR2 is YFSETQ. The CDR3 coding sequence is TGCGCCAGCAGCTTGGTACGAGGTTCAGGGGAAGGCACTGAAGCTTTCTTT. Residues: CASSLVRGSGEGTEAFF.

V usage is TRBV19 and J usage is TRBJ2-5, with 8 bases identical to TRBD2. With 9 bases clipped from V and 5 bases from J, the junction kept 14 bases outside the gene matches. This CDR3 contains 15 residues. Per germline, CDR1 LNHDA and CDR2 SQIVND (reference sequence). CDR3 sequence: CASHSSGSSWETQYF. The DNA for the CDR3 is TGTGCCAGCCACTCAAGCGGGAGTTCTTGGGAGACCCAGTACTTC.

The chain links TRBV11-2 to TRBJ2-7; D might be TRBD1 (6 bases). V was shortened by 4 bases and J by 4 bases, with 17 bases between the two germline ends. The CDR3 contains 15 residues. Per the germline V gene, CDR1 is SGHAT and CDR2 is FQNNGV. The CDR3 nucleotides are TGTGCCAGCAGCTCAACGGACAGAAACCCGTACGAGCAGTACTTC. Translation: CASSSTDRNPYEQYF.